Following are 5 T cell receptor beta chains from one sample sequenced in a study of cytomegalovirus exposure and HLA in healthy donors. TCRdb's copy holds only in-frame clones and misses some; the assay was immunoSEQ multiplex PCR. Among over 250,000 clones, around 85% were seen once, and the ten largest hold about 1%. Sequences were obtained from PBMCs. These receptors were collected from a woman between 18 and 29 years old in good health and CMV-seronegative.

V and J are TRBV7-9 and TRBJ1-3, with TRBD1 identical over 10 bases. V shed 8 bases, J shed 0 bases, and the junction held 13 bases outside the gene matches. This CDR3 spans 18 amino acids. Looked up from germline, CDR1 is SEHNR and CDR2 is FQNEAQ (reference sequence). This chain's CDR3 is CASPDGTGALPSGNTIYF. The CDR3 bases are TGTGCCAGCCCGGACGGGACAGGGGCTTTGCCCTCTGGAAACACCATATATTTT.

This chain links TRBV29-1 with TRBJ2-5; D gene ambiguous. This CDR3 comprises 12 residues. The ends were cut back, 4 bases at V and 7 bases at J, with 13 bases in the middle. Per the germline V gene, CDR1 is SQVTM and CDR2 is ANQGSEA. Here the CDR3 reads CSVGGSRATQYF. DNA for the CDR3: TGCAGCGTTGGAGGTAGCCGCGCGACCCAGTACTTC.

Only a few counts were recorded for this clone. The V and J genes are TRBV19 and TRBJ1-5; D might be TRBD1 (5 bases). The CDR3 sequence is 15 residues long. Between the trimmed V and J ends, which lost 0 bases and 5 bases, there was a span of 11 bases. Germline CDR1 reads LNHDA; CDR2 reads SQIVND (reference sequence). The chain's CDR3 is CASSIEDIRDQPQHF. The CDR3 region has the DNA TGTGCCAGTAGTATAGAGGACATTAGGGATCAGCCCCAGCATTTT. Filled out from reference TRBV19 and TRBJ1-5, the complete variable domain reads DGGITQSPKYLFRKEGQNVTLSCEQNLNHDAMYWYRQDPGQGLRLIYYSQIVNDFQKGDIAEGYSVSREKKESFPLTVTSAQKNPTAFYLCASSIEDIRDQPQHFGDGTRLSIL.

In its sample, this clone was seen once. The chain couples TRBV14 to TRBJ2-7, with D possibly matching TRBD2 (6 bases). V gave up 7 bases and J gave up 2 bases, with 18 bases separating them. Per germline, CDR1 SGHDN and CDR2 FVKESK. This CDR3 spans 15 amino acids. CDR3 in DNA: TGTGCCAGCACCTCCAAGGAGGGAAGCCCCTACGAGCAGTACTTC. This translates into CASTSKEGSPYEQYF.

This rearrangement joins TRBV27 to TRBJ2-5; 7 positions agree with TRBD2. The CDR3 contains 15 residues. CDR1 MNHEY and CDR2 SMNVEV come from the germline V gene (reference sequence). The junction had 13 bases not matched to a gene; V was cut back by 7 bases and J by 5 bases. CDR3 DNA: TGTGCCAGCACCAGGGACTACCCCGGAGGGGAGACCCAGTACTTC. This gives the protein CASTRDYPGGETQYF.